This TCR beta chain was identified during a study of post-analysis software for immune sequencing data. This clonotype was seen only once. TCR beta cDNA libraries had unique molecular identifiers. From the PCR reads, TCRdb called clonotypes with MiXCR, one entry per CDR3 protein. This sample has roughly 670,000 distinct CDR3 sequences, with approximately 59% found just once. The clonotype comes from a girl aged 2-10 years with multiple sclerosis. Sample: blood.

The CDR3 is CASSHSGQQETQYF. CDR3 in DNA: TGTGCCAGCAGCCATTCGGGGCAGCAAGAGACCCAGTACTTC. The chain combines TRBV14 with TRBJ2-5, with D perhaps being TRBD1 or TRBD2 (5 bases each). This CDR3 is 14 amino acids long. Germline values: CDR1 SGHDN, CDR2 FVKESK. Trimming left V 3 bases short and J 2 bases short, with 10 bases between.